The 32 T cell receptor beta chains below come from one sample, sequenced in a study of chemoradiotherapy in HPV16-positive cancers (dated by TCRdb to about 2022). The method was the immunoSEQ multiplex PCR assay. In its TCRdb copy, this immuneACCESS table keeps in-frame sequences only and misses some clones. Where compared with another copy, unresolved V genes explain less than half of these, and the others have no known cause. The table for this sample lists a few thousand clones; more than 75% of them were counted only once. The top ten constitute about 3.8% of the sample. The sample consisted of tumor tissue, taken from a patient who underwent chemoradiotherapy. The receptors here all came from a human donor with HPV-associated anogenital cancer.

The chain links TRBV1 to TRBJ2-1. TRBV1 is assigned pseudogene status. This CDR3 contains 12 residues. CDR3 nucleotide sequence: TGCACCAGCAGCCAAAAATACAATGAGCAGTTCTTC. Residues: CTSSQKYNEQFF.

In its sample, this clone was seen once. This sample also contains other DNA sequences that code for the same CDR3. This sequence joins TRBV5-4 and TRBJ1-1; the match to TRBD1 covers 9 bases. Germline V gene lookup returns CDR1 SGHNT and CDR2 YYREEE (reference sequence). The CDR3 spans 15 residues. Trimming at V came to 1 base and at J to 6 bases, leaving 7 bases not matched to a gene. Here the CDR3 reads CASSLYRGRDAEAFF. CDR3 nucleotide sequence: TGTGCCAGCAGCTTGTACAGGGGGCGGGATGCTGAAGCTTTCTTT. The entire variable domain, with the rest obtained from reference TRBV5-4 and TRBJ1-1, is as follows: ETGVTQSPTHLIKTRGQQVTLRCSSQSGHNTVSWYQQALGQGPQFIFQYYREEENGRGNFPPRFSGLQFPNYSSELNVNALELDDSALYLCASSLYRGRDAEAFFGQGTRLTVV.

V usage is TRBV27 and J usage is TRBJ1-1, with 7 bases that match TRBD1. Germline-derived CDR1 and CDR2 are MNHEY and SMNVEV (reference sequence). The CDR3 runs 15 residues. J gave up 11 bases and V 4 bases, and 16 bases lay outside the gene matches. Here the CDR3 reads CASSSVTGAVRGAFF. The CDR3 nucleotides are TGTGCCAGCAGTTCCGTCACAGGGGCCGTTAGAGGCGCTTTCTTT.

CDR3 residues: CASSSGTVIYGYTF. The CDR3 DNA sequence: TGTGCCAGCAGTTCCGGGACAGTAATCTATGGCTACACCTTC. This chain links TRBV28 with TRBJ1-2; 7 bases agree with TRBD1. The CDR3 is made up of 14 amino acids. CDR1 is MDHEN, CDR2 SYDVKM, per germline. V shed 4 bases and J 4 bases; nucleotides not matched to a gene: 6.

This rearrangement joins TRBV27 to TRBJ1-1; no clear D. Looked up from germline, CDR1 is MNHEY and CDR2 is SMNVEV (reference sequence). V gave up 2 bases and J gave up 1 base, with 5 bases separating them. The CDR3 covers 13 residues. This chain's CDR3 is CASSLMANTEAFF. CDR3 sequence (DNA): TGTGCCAGCAGTTTAATGGCGAACACTGAAGCTTTCTTT.

This chain connects TRBV7-2 to TRBJ1-2; perhaps TRBD1 as D (5 bases). With 4 bases removed from V and 2 bases from J, the gap between germline ends came to 14 bases. Germline-derived CDR1 and CDR2 are SGHTA and FQGNSA. The CDR3 consists of 15 residues. The CDR3 protein is CASSSRNDRNYGYTF. The CDR3 DNA reads TGTGCCAGCAGCTCCCGCAATGACAGAAACTATGGCTACACCTTC.

This clone showed up just once. This sequence joins TRBV9 and TRBJ1-5, with unresolved D. The CDR3 runs to 14 residues. Between the trimmed V and J ends, which lost 2 bases and 0 bases, there was a span of 6 bases. CDR1 and CDR2 (germline): SGDLS, YYNGEE. CDR3 protein: CASSVDGSNQPQHF. The CDR3 DNA is TGTGCCAGCAGCGTCGACGGTAGCAATCAGCCCCAGCATTTT.

The rearrangement links TRBV6-1 to TRBJ2-7, with D unresolved. Trimming took off 7 bases at V and 5 bases at J, with 21 bases between the two ends. The CDR3 contains 15 residues. CDR1 and CDR2 (germline): MNHNS, SASEGT. The CDR3 sequence: CASNYEIGRANEQYF. The CDR3 bases are TGTGCCAGCAACTATGAAATCGGTCGGGCGAACGAGCAGTACTTC.

A single count supports this clone. CDR3 DNA: TGTGCCAGCAGCGTAGGGACAGGGGGCACCGGGGAGCTGTTTTTT. Translation: CASSVGTGGTGELFF. This chain uses TRBV9 with TRBJ2-2, with 10 nucleotides matching TRBD1. Germline loops: CDR1 SGDLS, CDR2 YYNGEE. The CDR3 totals 15 residues. J was trimmed by 4 bases and V by 0 bases; bases with no gene match: 0.

This rearrangement joins TRBV2 to TRBJ2-3; TRBD2 aligns across 9 bases. The CDR3 has 16 residues. V dropped 6 bases and J dropped 3; count of bases not matched to a gene: 10. Germline lookup yields CDR1 SNHLY and CDR2 FYNNEI. The CDR3 DNA is TGTGCCAGCAGAGGTAGCGGGAGAATCAGAACAGATACGCAGTATTTT. As protein: CASRGSGRIRTDTQYF.

The genes are TRBV30 and TRBJ2-7; D gene ambiguous. Germline assignment: CDR1 GTSNPN and CDR2 SVGIG (reference sequence). V was trimmed by 1 base and J by 2 bases, leaving 6 bases between them. The CDR3 contains 12 residues. The CDR3: CAWSGGPYEQYF. In DNA, the CDR3 is TGTGCCTGGAGTGGTGGGCCCTACGAGCAGTACTTC.

V gene TRBV2 combines with J gene TRBJ2-1; possibly TRBD2 for D (5 bases). The CDR3 has 12 residues. Trimming pared 2 bases from V and 12 bases from J, leaving 11 bases between. Germline V CDR1 and CDR2: SNHLY, FYNNEI. The CDR3 spells CASSERGIGQFF. CDR3 DNA: TGTGCCAGCAGTGAAAGAGGGATTGGGCAGTTCTTC.

The chain couples TRBV6-6 to TRBJ1-4, with TRBD1 as a possible D gene (5 bases). The germline V gene encodes CDR1 MNHNY and CDR2 SVGAGI (reference sequence). V was clipped by 0 bases and J by 7 bases, with 9 bases between them. This CDR3 comprises 14 residues. The CDR3 here is CASSYSPGLEKLFF. CDR3 in DNA: TGTGCCAGCAGTTACTCTCCGGGACTTGAAAAACTGTTTTTT.

V is TRBV1 and J is TRBJ2-1; the table's D call, TRBD2, was not checked against the DNA. TRBV1 is a documented pseudogene. This CDR3 has 16 residues. CDR3 region: CTSSQDPAGAYNEQFF. CDR3 sequence (DNA): TGCACCAGCAGCCAAGATCCAGCGGGAGCGTACAATGAGCAGTTCTTC.

The chain employs TRBV19 and TRBJ1-2; 7 positions match TRBD1. CDR3 length: 13 residues. V lost 9 bases and J lost 7; bases outside the gene matches: 11. Germline CDR1 reads LNHDA; CDR2 reads SQIVND (reference sequence). In nucleotides, the CDR3 is TGTGCCAGCGAAAGGGGACAGCGCACTGGCTACACCTTC. It is translated as CASERGQRTGYTF.

This chain uses TRBV28 with TRBJ2-7; D ambiguous. The V gene's germline CDR1 is MDHEN and CDR2 SYDVKM. The CDR3 consists of 13 residues. V lost 10 bases and J lost 0, with 13 bases in between. CDR3 amino acids: CATKRSGSYEQYF. The CDR3 nucleotides are TGTGCCACGAAGAGATCTGGCTCCTACGAGCAGTACTTC.

The CDR3 loop reads CASSLSRDTQYF. DNA for the CDR3: TGTGCCAGCAGCTTATCCAGGGATACGCAGTATTTT. V gene TRBV7-2 combines with J gene TRBJ2-3; D is unclear. Germline values: CDR1 SGHTA, CDR2 FQGNSA. CDR3 length: 12 residues. Between the trimmed V and J ends, which lost 2 bases and 6 bases, there was a span of 6 bases. The variable domain in full, with the rest retrieved from reference TRBV7-2 and TRBJ2-3, is GAGVSQSPSNKVTEKGKDVELRCDPISGHTALYWYRQSLGQGLEFLIYFQGNSAPDKSGLPSDRFSAERTGGSVSTLTIQRTQQEDSAVYLCASSLSRDTQYFGPGTRLTVL.

This rearrangement joins TRBV7-2 to TRBJ1-2; D not certain. Trimming shortened V by 5 bases and J by 8 bases, and 15 bases separated the two germline ends. The CDR3 loop spans 13 amino acids. CDR1 and CDR2 from the germline V gene are SGHTA and FQGNSA. The DNA of the CDR3 is TGTGCCAGCAGCCTTCGGTTGCTGGAGGGCTACACCTTC. Amino acids: CASSLRLLEGYTF.

This sequence joins TRBV28 and TRBJ2-5; no clear D. Germline lookup yields CDR1 MDHEN and CDR2 SYDVKM. The length of the CDR3 is 11 residues. V was shortened by 3 bases and J by 5 bases, with 4 bases between the two germline ends. The CDR3 sequence is CASSLGETQYF. The CDR3 region has the DNA TGTGCCAGCAGTTTGGGGGAGACCCAGTACTTC. Full variable domain (rest looked up from reference TRBV28 and TRBJ2-5): DVKVTQSSRYLVKRTGEKVFLECVQDMDHENMFWYRQDPGLGLRLIYFSYDVKMKEKGDIPEGYSVSREKKERFSLILESASTNQTSMYLCASSLGETQYFGPGTRLLVL.

In the case of this clone: The junction does not match germline at one end; this may be a read error. The rearrangement uses TRBV13 and TRBJ1-2; D is uncertain. This CDR3 is built from 14 residues. The V gene's germline CDR1 is PRHDT and CDR2 FYEKMQ (reference sequence). Written as DNA, the CDR3 is TGTGCCAGCACCTTATCCCGGCGGGCCTATGGCTACACCTTC. Residues: CASTLSRRAYGYTF. The full variable domain, in which reference TRBV13 and TRBJ1-2 provide the parts outside the CDR3, is AAGVIQSPRHLIKEKRETATLKCYPIPRHDTVYWYQQGPGQDPQFLISFYEKMQSDKGSIPDRFSAQQFSDYHSELNMSSLELGDSALYFCASTLSRRAYGYTFGSGTRLTVV.

The chain is built from TRBV28 and TRBJ1-3; possible D gene TRBD1, 6 bases. The V gene lost 1 base and the J gene lost 4 bases, with 26 bases spanning the gap. The germline gives CDR1 MDHEN, CDR2 SYDVKM. The length of the CDR3 is 20 residues. The CDR3 region is CASSLSPDSITSTIGNTIYF. The CDR3 coding sequence is TGTGCCAGCAGTTTATCGCCGGACAGCATCACCTCCACGATAGGAAACACCATATATTTT.

The rearrangement joins TRBV21-1 to TRBJ2-7; TRBD1 is the table's D call, not checked against the DNA. TRBV21-1 is marked as a pseudogene. The CDR3 loop spans 13 amino acids. DNA for the CDR3: TGTGCCAGCAGCAAAGACAGGGGTTACGAGCAGTACTTC. This sequence encodes CASSKDRGYEQYF.

Here the CDR3 DNA reads TGTGCCAGCAGCTCATCGGAGAGCTCCTACAATGAGCAGTTCTTC. Translated, it gives CASSSSESSYNEQFF. The J gene is TRBJ2-1, the V gene TRBV7-9, with no clear D. Between the trimmed V and J ends, which lost 4 bases and 0 bases, there was a span of 10 bases. This CDR3 contains 15 residues. CDR1 SEHNR and CDR2 FQNEAQ come from the germline V gene (reference sequence).

The CDR3 protein is CASSQRSRASYNEQFF. The CDR3, as DNA: TGCGCCAGCAGTCAAAGGTCCCGGGCCTCCTACAATGAGCAGTTCTTC. The chain is built from TRBV23-1 and TRBJ2-1; D not certain. TRBV23-1 qualifies as an ORF whose function is uncertain. The V end lost 2 bases, the J end lost 0 bases, and 11 bases lay between the germline ends. The CDR3 consists of 16 residues.

CDR3 nucleotides: TGTGCCAGCGCTTCCAGGGAGACAGATACGCAGTATTTT. It translates to CASASRETDTQYF. J is TRBJ2-3 and V is TRBV6-5; possibly TRBD1 or TRBD2 for D (5 bases each). The V end lost 8 bases, the J end lost 3 bases, and 12 bases lay between the germline ends. Per germline, CDR1 MNHEY and CDR2 SVGAGI. This CDR3 has 13 amino acids.

In DNA form, the CDR3 reads TGTGCCAGCAGGGACAGGGCCAAAAACATTCAGTACTTC. Translation: CASRDRAKNIQYF. V and J are TRBV6-4 and TRBJ2-4; 7 bases line up with TRBD1. Germline CDR1 and CDR2: MRHNA and SNTAGT. After removal of 6 bases from V and 1 base from J, the junction contained 0 bases not matched to a gene. This CDR3 region has 13 residues.

The chain is built from TRBV4-2 and TRBJ1-4; unclear D gene. Germline CDR1 LGHNA, CDR2 YNFKEQ. Trimming cost V 0 bases and J 2 bases, with 7 bases left between them. This CDR3 region has 15 residues. CDR3 nucleotide sequence: TGTGCCAGCAGCCAAGACCGGGCCACTAATGAAAAACTGTTTTTT. Translated: CASSQDRATNEKLFF.

The chain joins TRBV4-3 to TRBJ1-5; D is unclear. V was trimmed by 4 bases and J by 1 base, leaving 11 bases between them. Germline values: CDR1 LGHNA, CDR2 YSLEER. This CDR3 comprises 15 residues. DNA for the CDR3: TGCGCCAGCAGCCGTTTCCTAGGGAGCAATCAGCCCCAGCATTTT. As protein: CASSRFLGSNQPQHF.

V gene TRBV15 combines with J gene TRBJ1-5, with a weak D call TRBD1 (5 bases). The germline V gene encodes CDR1 LNHNV and CDR2 YYDKDF (reference sequence). This CDR3 has 12 amino acids. Trimming removed 8 bases from V and 4 bases from J, with 9 bases in between. CDR3 region: CATREGNQPQHF. In DNA, the CDR3 is TGTGCCACCCGGGAGGGGAATCAGCCCCAGCATTTT.

The chain links TRBV28 to TRBJ2-3; TRBD2 matches 10 bases. This CDR3 has 14 residues. Germline CDR1 MDHEN, CDR2 SYDVKM. V was clipped by 6 bases and J by 0 bases; unmatched bases: 0. CDR3 loop: CASRTSGSTDTQYF. The CDR3 coding sequence is TGTGCCAGCAGGACTAGCGGGAGCACAGATACGCAGTATTTT.

The genes are TRBV9 and TRBJ2-3, with 11 positions matching TRBD2. Germline CDR1 reads SGDLS; CDR2 reads YYNGEE. The CDR3 has 15 residues. V lost 4 bases, J lost 6 bases, and 7 bases stayed unmatched. CDR3 DNA: TGTGCCAGCAGCACTAGCGGGGGCCGTGGGGATACGCAGTATTTT. Amino acids: CASSTSGGRGDTQYF.

The chain links TRBV7-2 to TRBJ2-4, with D perhaps TRBD2 (7 bases). Germline V gives CDR1 SGHTA, CDR2 FQGNSA. The CDR3 runs to 15 residues. Trimming removed 0 bases at V and 4 bases at J, with 10 bases between. Written as DNA, the CDR3 is TGTGCCAGCAGCTTAGCGGGGGGGCTAAAAAACATTCAGTACTTC. It is translated as CASSLAGGLKNIQYF.